The 30 T cell receptor beta chains in this list originate from one sample, sequenced in a study of vaccination and CD4 T cells after COVID-19. The Oncomine TCR Beta short-read assay sequenced DNA from cultured CD4+ T cells. TCRdb re-derived calls from the PCR reads in MiXCR, one entry per CDR3 protein. The sample gives about 6,600 distinct CDR3 sequences, roughly two fifths of which show up once; approximately 37% is in the top ten. As to treatment: approximately 9-day PBMC culture with coronavirus spike peptide pools or control peptides (ViraFEST assay). During the years 2011-2018, before the COVID-19 pandemic, the unexposed donor's CD4+ T cells were collected. For these TCRs, the target antigens are not known. Sequences were obtained from CD4+ T cells from blood, cultured in vitro. Receptors originate from a human donor in good health.

The V gene is TRBV12-3 or TRBV12-4, the J gene TRBJ1-1; D is uncertain. Trimming pared 0 bases from V and 7 bases from J, leaving 6 bases between. This CDR3 contains 12 residues. The DNA of the CDR3 is TGTGCCAGCAGTTTAGCACCTCGTGAAGCTTTCTTT. It encodes CASSLAPREAFF.

This chain uses TRBV6-5 with TRBJ1-2, with D tentatively TRBD1 (5 bases). V gave up 2 bases and J gave up 4 bases, with 8 bases separating them. Germline V gene data show CDR1 as MNHEY and CDR2 as SVGAGI. This CDR3 has 13 residues. The CDR3, as DNA: TGTGCCAGCAGTTACGACGGGGCCTATGGCTACACCTTC. It yields the protein CASSYDGAYGYTF.

The chain recombines TRBV7-9 with TRBJ1-4, with D hard to call. Germline values: CDR1 SEHNR, CDR2 FQNEAQ (reference sequence). V was clipped by 6 bases and J by 3 bases, with 11 bases between them. This CDR3 has 14 amino acids. In DNA, the CDR3 is TGTGCCAGCAGGCTAGGGAGGGCTAATGAAAAACTGTTTTTT. Translating gives CASRLGRANEKLFF.

This chain joins TRBV20-1 and TRBJ2-5; 16 bases agree with TRBD2. Germline CDR1 is DFQATT and CDR2 is SNEGSKA (reference sequence). The ends lost 5 bases at V and 6 bases at J; junction bases unmatched: 18. The length of the CDR3 is 19 residues. The CDR3 reads CSAPGRGGTSGGEGKTQYF. The CDR3 bases are TGCAGTGCTCCCGGTCGAGGAGGGACTAGCGGGGGGGAAGGAAAGACCCAGTACTTC.

V gene TRBV20-1 combines with J gene TRBJ1-2, with a possible D match to TRBD1 (5 bases). Germline V gene lookup returns CDR1 DFQATT and CDR2 SNEGSKA (reference sequence). V lost 3 bases to trimming and J lost 5 bases, with 13 bases between them. The CDR3 is made up of 13 amino acids. CDR3 region: CSASGTGLYGYTF. CDR3 DNA sequence: TGCAGTGCTAGCGGGACGGGACTTTATGGCTACACCTTC.

About this clonotype: One end of the junction fails to match germline, which may point to a read error. The V and J genes are TRBV5-1 and TRBJ1-1; the D gene is possibly TRBD1 (6 bases). There are 13 residues in the CDR3. Germline loops: CDR1 SGHRS, CDR2 YFSETQ. The CDR3 loop reads CASSWDKNAEAFF. In DNA form, the CDR3 reads TGCGCCAGCAGCTGGGACAAGAACGCTGAAGCTTTCTTT.

The chain couples TRBV3-1 to TRBJ2-6; D unclear. The CDR3 extends over 15 amino acids. The germline V gene encodes CDR1 LGHDT and CDR2 YNNKEL (reference sequence). V lost 0 bases to trimming and J lost 0 bases, with 3 bases between them. The CDR3, as DNA: TGTGCCAGCAGCCAAGACTTCTCTGGGGCCAACGTCCTGACTTTC. Translation: CASSQDFSGANVLTF.

This clonotype was seen only a few times. The chain recombines TRBV6-5 with TRBJ1-1; no clear D gene. This CDR3 comprises 14 residues. Trimming took 2 bases from V and 6 from J, leaving 13 bases between them. Germline V gives CDR1 MNHEY, CDR2 SVGAGI. CDR3 in amino acids: CASSYEASVPEAFF. For the CDR3, the DNA is TGTGCCAGCAGTTACGAAGCGTCAGTCCCTGAAGCTTTCTTT.

This chain connects TRBV2 to TRBJ1-1; 8 bases are a match to TRBD1. Germline assignment: CDR1 SNHLY and CDR2 FYNNEI. Unmatched junction bases numbered 2, after V lost 2 bases and J lost 0 bases. The CDR3 has 15 amino acids. For the CDR3, the DNA is TGTGCCAGCAGTGAACAGGGGGCGATGAACACTGAAGCTTTCTTT. As protein: CASSEQGAMNTEAFF.

V gene TRBV5-1 combines with J gene TRBJ2-3, with 9 bases lining up with TRBD2. The CDR3 consists of 16 residues. The germline V gene has CDR1 SGHRS and CDR2 YFSETQ. V lost 4 bases, J lost 4 bases, and 10 bases stayed unmatched. For the CDR3, the DNA is TGCGCCAGCAGCCTACCTAGCGGGGAGGGTCCAGATACGCAGTATTTT. This translates into CASSLPSGEGPDTQYF.

This clonotype was recorded a few times. The chain combines TRBV7-2 with TRBJ2-2; D is possibly TRBD2 (5 bases). Between the trimmed V and J ends, which lost 4 bases and 3 bases, there was a span of 18 bases. The CDR3 runs 17 residues. Germline lookup yields CDR1 SGHTA and CDR2 FQGNSA. CDR3 residues: CASSSVGVGSHTGELFF. The CDR3 coding sequence is TGTGCCAGCAGCTCCGTCGGGGTGGGAAGCCACACCGGGGAGCTGTTTTTT.

In this sample, this clonotype turned up a few times. This sequence joins TRBV7-2 and TRBJ1-3; D is unresolved. V lost 3 bases, J lost 0 bases, and 9 bases lay in between. This CDR3 has 15 residues. Per the germline V gene, CDR1 is SGHTA and CDR2 is FQGNSA. CDR3 coding DNA: TGTGCCAGCAGCTTGTATGGGTACTCTGGAAACACCATATATTTT. Its protein product is CASSLYGYSGNTIYF.

The chain employs TRBV6-5 and TRBJ2-7, with 7 nucleotides matching TRBD2. This CDR3 has 14 residues. With V trimmed by 0 bases and J by 7 bases, 6 bases remained unmatched. The germline CDR1 and CDR2 sequences are MNHEY and SVGAGI. The DNA of the CDR3 is TGTGCCAGCAGTTACTCGGGAGGGGCTCGGGAGCAGTACTTC. Encoded protein: CASSYSGGAREQYF.

V is TRBV20-1 and J is TRBJ1-1; D remains unclear. CDR1 is DFQATT and CDR2 is SNEGSKA in the germline V gene (reference sequence). CDR3 length: 12 residues. Trimming removed 5 bases from V and 3 bases from J, with 10 bases in between. The CDR3 region is CSAPAWYTEAFF. The CDR3 DNA is TGCAGTGCTCCCGCGTGGTACACTGAAGCTTTCTTT.

This chain joins TRBV14 and TRBJ2-1, with D perhaps given as TRBD1 or TRBD2 (5 bases each). Germline assignment: CDR1 SGHDN and CDR2 FVKESK. The V gene lost 0 bases and the J gene lost 1 base, with 7 bases spanning the gap. The CDR3 length is 15 residues. CDR3 sequence reads: CASSQDWGSYNEQFF. CDR3 bases: TGTGCCAGCAGCCAAGATTGGGGGTCCTACAATGAGCAGTTCTTC.

This clonotype was counted a few times. The chain couples TRBV6-5 to TRBJ1-6, with no clear D. Trimming shortened V by 4 bases and J by 0 bases, and 4 bases separated the two germline ends. The CDR3 consists of 14 residues. Germline CDR1 is MNHEY and CDR2 is SVGAGI. CDR3 sequence reads: CASSSGSYNSPLHF. In nucleotides, the CDR3 is TGTGCCAGCAGTTCGGGCTCCTATAATTCACCCCTCCACTTT.

This CDR3 is CSVQRGGGQETQYF. CDR3 DNA: TGCAGCGTCCAGAGGGGGGGAGGGCAAGAGACCCAGTACTTC. The J gene is TRBJ2-5, the V gene TRBV29-1; possibly TRBD2 for D (7 bases). Germline CDR1 is SQVTM and CDR2 is ANQGSEA. The CDR3 spans 14 residues. V was shortened by 6 bases and J by 2 bases, with 16 bases between the two germline ends. The full variable domain, with the rest looked up from reference TRBV29-1 and TRBJ2-5, is SAVISQKPSRDICQRGTSLTIQCQVDSQVTMMFWYRQQPGQSLTLIATANQGSEATYESGFVIDKFPISRPNLTFSTLTVSNMSPEDSSIYLCSVQRGGGQETQYFGPGTRLLVL.

This chain joins TRBV6-2 or TRBV6-3 and TRBJ1-2; TRBD1 aligns across 8 bases. The CDR3 contains 16 residues. J gave up 5 bases and V 6 bases, and 14 bases lay outside the gene matches. Per the germline V gene, CDR1 is MNHEY and CDR2 is SVGEGT. This CDR3 is CASSHGQGADVYGYTF. The CDR3 DNA reads TGTGCCAGCAGCCACGGACAGGGCGCTGACGTATATGGCTACACCTTC.

This sequence joins TRBV5-1 and TRBJ2-7; 10 bases match TRBD1. The V gene's germline CDR1 is SGHRS and CDR2 YFSETQ. This CDR3 is 14 amino acids long. With V trimmed by 9 bases and J by 3 bases, 9 bases remained unmatched. CDR3 bases: TGCGCCACCAGAAGTGGACAGGGGGACTACGAGCAGTACTTC. Its protein is CATRSGQGDYEQYF.

This clonotype was counted only a few times. This chain connects TRBV19 to TRBJ2-3; D is uncertain. Germline CDR1 reads LNHDA; CDR2 reads SQIVND (reference sequence). The CDR3 is made up of 15 amino acids. V was clipped by 4 bases and J by 2 bases, with 13 bases between them. CDR3 nucleotides: TGTGCCAGTAGTACCCCCTTGAGAGTCACAGATACGCAGTATTTT. This codes for CASSTPLRVTDTQYF. Drawing the rest from reference TRBV19 and TRBJ2-3, the complete variable domain is DGGITQSPKYLFRKEGQNVTLSCEQNLNHDAMYWYRQDPGQGLRLIYYSQIVNDFQKGDIAEGYSVSREKKESFPLTVTSAQKNPTAFYLCASSTPLRVTDTQYFGPGTRLTVL.

This clonotype was counted between two and nine times. V gene TRBV25-1 combines with J gene TRBJ2-6; D not resolved. Deletions cut 8 bases from V and 3 bases from J, with 11 bases between. CDR1 is MGHDK and CDR2 is SYGVNS in the germline V gene. CDR3 size: 14 residues. CDR3 bases: TGTGCCAGCGCCGACTTGCGTGGGGCCAACGTCCTGACTTTC. This codes for CASADLRGANVLTF. The full variable domain, its missing parts supplied by reference TRBV25-1 and TRBJ2-6, is EADIYQTPRYLVIGTGKKITLECSQTMGHDKMYWYQQDPGMELHLIHYSYGVNSTEKGDLSSESTVSRIRTEHFPLTLESARPSHTSQYLCASADLRGANVLTFGAGSRLTVL.

The chain joins TRBV29-1 to TRBJ2-4; D is ambiguous. The CDR3 is 14 amino acids. Trimming shortened V by 4 bases and J by 8 bases, and 18 bases separated the two germline ends. Germline V gene data show CDR1 as SQVTM and CDR2 as ANQGSEA. CDR3 residues: CSVAPARSADIQYF. CDR3 DNA: TGCAGCGTTGCCCCGGCACGGTCTGCGGACATTCAGTACTTC.

This clonotype was seen just once. An end of the junction differs from the germline gene, which may be a read error. The chain has TRBV11-2 and TRBJ1-1, with a tentative D call TRBD1 (6 bases). This CDR3 comprises 14 residues. The germline V gene has CDR1 SGHAT and CDR2 FQNNGV. CDR3 protein: CANSLGQMNTEAFF. The DNA of the CDR3 is TGTGCCAACAGCTTAGGACAGATGAACACTGAAGCTTTCTTT.

V is TRBV6-1 and J is TRBJ2-5; perhaps TRBD2 as D (6 bases). Germline CDR1 and CDR2: MNHNS and SASEGT. This CDR3 contains 12 residues. Trimming took off 8 bases at V and 5 bases at J, with 12 bases between the two ends. CDR3 amino acids: CASSSVGETQYF. In DNA form, the CDR3 reads TGTGCCAGCTCTAGCGTGGGCGAGACCCAGTACTTC.

This clonotype was detected only a few times. The chain is built from TRBV30 and TRBJ2-2; 10 bases agree with TRBD2. The CDR3 length is 16 residues. The V and J ends lost 4 bases and 4 bases, in that order; junction bases with no gene match: 9. Germline CDR1 reads GTSNPN; CDR2 reads SVGIG (reference sequence). CDR3 protein: CAWIGTSDPSTGELFF. The CDR3 DNA is TGTGCCTGGATCGGGACTAGCGATCCTTCCACCGGGGAGCTGTTTTTT.

In this sample, this clonotype turned up a few times. The chain links TRBV24-1 to TRBJ1-5; D remains unclear. The CDR3 consists of 16 residues. The V gene lost 4 bases and the J gene lost 2 bases, with 14 bases spanning the gap. Per the germline V gene, CDR1 is KGHDR and CDR2 is SFDVKD. The CDR3 reads CATSERPYPRNQPQHF. The CDR3 DNA sequence: TGTGCCACCAGTGAAAGACCGTATCCGCGCAATCAGCCCCAGCATTTT.

This rearrangement joins TRBV20-1 to TRBJ1-2; D is ambiguous. Trimming removed 1 base at V and 4 bases at J, with 13 bases between. The CDR3 length is 14 residues. Germline V gene sequence: CDR1 DFQATT, CDR2 SNEGSKA (reference sequence). CDR3 DNA sequence: TGCAGTGCTAGAGCCGACGGAGTATCCTATGGCTACACCTTC. Its translation is CSARADGVSYGYTF.

This clonotype turned up a few times. V usage is TRBV7-6 and J usage is TRBJ2-5, with a weak D call TRBD1 (6 bases). Trimming removed 4 bases from V and 7 bases from J, with 19 bases in between. Germline V gene lookup returns CDR1 SGHVS and CDR2 FNYEAQ. This CDR3 comprises 15 residues. CDR3 loop: CASSSSTLLGGTQYF. CDR3 nucleotide sequence: TGTGCCAGCAGCTCCTCGACTCTCCTAGGGGGGACCCAGTACTTC.

The V and J genes are TRBV29-1 and TRBJ1-2, with 9 bases that match TRBD1. Germline V CDR1 and CDR2: SQVTM, ANQGSEA. V dropped 7 bases and J dropped 5; count of bases not matched to a gene: 11. The CDR3 has 14 amino acids. CDR3 region: CSAGPGQGVYGYTF. The CDR3, as DNA: TGCAGCGCCGGACCGGGACAGGGAGTGTATGGCTACACCTTC. Based on the CDR3 plus reference TRBV29-1 and TRBJ1-2, the full variable domain is SAVISQKPSRDICQRGTSLTIQCQVDSQVTMMFWYRQQPGQSLTLIATANQGSEATYESGFVIDKFPISRPNLTFSTLTVSNMSPEDSSIYLCSAGPGQGVYGYTFGSGTRLTVV.

A few counts support this clonotype. The chain is built from TRBV18 and TRBJ1-1; 7 nucleotides agree with TRBD1. The germline CDR1 and CDR2 sequences are KGHSH and LQKENI. After removal of 3 bases from V and 3 bases from J, the junction contained 4 bases not matched to a gene. The CDR3 totals 14 residues. CDR3 amino acids: CASSPLTGDTEAFF. CDR3 bases: TGTGCCAGCTCACCGCTAACAGGGGACACTGAAGCTTTCTTT.